What follows are 23 T cell receptor beta chains derived from one specimen sequenced in a study of blood T cell repertoires in COVID-19 (TCRdb year 2020). The method was the immunoSEQ multiplex PCR assay. TCRdb provides this immuneACCESS table in a form limited to in-frame rearrangements. Some clones are lacking; in checked studies, under half of them reflect an unresolved V gene, and why the rest are absent is not known. The sample records more than 300,000 clones, approximately 93% of which are singletons. The top ten clones comprise about 0.83% of the sample. Sequencing used PBMCs or T cells enriched from blood (not recorded which). All receptors come from a woman between 40 and 55 years old who had been exposed to COVID-19.

This clone was seen a few times. This CDR3 is also generated by other DNA sequences in the sample. V is TRBV5-1 and J is TRBJ1-1, with 8 bases matching TRBD1. The CDR3 length is 15 residues. Germline-derived CDR1 and CDR2 are SGHRS and YFSETQ. V trimming: 4 bases; J trimming: 0 bases; junction bases outside the gene matches: 5. The CDR3 nucleotides read TGCGCCAGCAGCCCCTGGACAGGGATGAACACTGAAGCTTTCTTT. Translation gives CASSPWTGMNTEAFF.

CDR3 loop: CASSLFGGANSPLHF. In nucleotides, the CDR3 is TGTGCCAGCAGTTTATTCGGAGGGGCGAATTCACCCCTCCACTTT. The rearrangement links TRBV27 to TRBJ1-6; D may be TRBD1 (5 bases). The CDR3 runs 15 residues. V was pared by 1 base and J by 7 bases, with 11 bases between. Germline CDR1 reads MNHEY; CDR2 reads SMNVEV (reference sequence).

The chain combines TRBV27 with TRBJ2-7; 8 bases map to TRBD1. From germline, CDR1 is MNHEY and CDR2 SMNVEV (reference sequence). J was trimmed by 3 bases and V by 5 bases; bases with no gene match: 12. The CDR3 extends over 16 amino acids. The CDR3 region is CASSTSKIGTGYEQYF. CDR3 coding DNA: TGTGCCAGCAGTACCTCCAAAATCGGGACAGGCTACGAGCAGTACTTC.

The chain couples TRBV25-1 to TRBJ1-1; tentative D call: TRBD1 (6 bases). Germline CDR1 and CDR2: MGHDK and SYGVNS. The ends were cut back, 3 bases at V and 8 bases at J, with 19 bases in the middle. This CDR3 is built from 15 residues. DNA for the CDR3: TGTGCCAGCAGTGATCCGGAAGGGGGGGATACAGAAGCTTTCTTT. Its protein is CASSDPEGGDTEAFF.

The chain combines TRBV24-1 with TRBJ2-1; D might be TRBD2 (5 bases). CDR1 is KGHDR and CDR2 is SFDVKD in the germline V gene. V lost 4 bases to trimming and J lost 0 bases, with 12 bases between them. The CDR3 contains 16 residues. CDR3 nucleotides: TGTGCCACCAGTGACTCTGGACGGGGCTCCTACAATGAGCAGTTCTTC. Its translation: CATSDSGRGSYNEQFF.

The genes are TRBV7-3 and TRBJ2-2, with 9 bases lining up with TRBD2. Per germline, CDR1 SGHTA and CDR2 FQGTGA. After removal of 4 bases from V and 3 bases from J, the junction contained 3 bases not matched to a gene. This CDR3 contains 15 residues. Written as DNA, the CDR3 is TGTGCCAGCAGCTCTGGGACTAGCCACACCGGGGAGCTGTTTTTT. Amino acid sequence: CASSSGTSHTGELFF.

The chain links TRBV5-4 to TRBJ1-6, with 7 bases aligning to TRBD1. Germline lookup yields CDR1 SGHNT and CDR2 YYREEE (reference sequence). This CDR3 contains 16 residues. V shed 4 bases, J shed 2 bases, and the junction held 6 bases outside the gene matches. CDR3 bases: TGTGCCAGCAGCCTAGCGGGACAGCCCTATAATTCACCCCTCCACTTT. It encodes CASSLAGQPYNSPLHF.

The chain carries TRBV5-4 and TRBJ1-2, with a weak D call TRBD1 (6 bases). The germline V and J ends were trimmed by 7 bases and 6 bases, with 22 bases remaining between them. CDR3 length: 15 residues. CDR1 and CDR2 from the germline V gene are SGHNT and YYREEE (reference sequence). CDR3: CASYEPGGQGDGYTF. CDR3 DNA: TGTGCCAGCTATGAACCCGGGGGGCAGGGCGATGGCTACACCTTC.

The chain couples TRBV9 to TRBJ2-1, with TRBD2 matching over 12 bases. J gave up 0 bases and V 0 bases, and 13 bases lay outside the gene matches. In germline, CDR1 is SGDLS, CDR2 YYNGEE. The CDR3 totals 21 residues. CDR3 sequence reads: CASSVVPLAGGTSSSYNEQFF. The CDR3 DNA sequence: TGTGCCAGCAGCGTAGTTCCTCTAGCGGGAGGGACGTCTAGCTCCTACAATGAGCAGTTCTTC.

V usage is TRBV12-3 or TRBV12-4 and J usage is TRBJ1-2; TRBD1 agrees at 8 bases. Trimming removed 7 bases from V and 3 bases from J; junction bases left unmatched: 4. The CDR3 extends over 13 amino acids. The CDR3 DNA reads as TGTGCCAGCAACAAGGACAGGGACTATGGCTACACCTTC. It yields the protein CASNKDRDYGYTF.

The chain combines TRBV6-6 with TRBJ2-5, with 9 bases that match TRBD2. J gave up 8 bases and V 8 bases, and 6 bases lay outside the gene matches. Looked up from germline, CDR1 is MNHNY and CDR2 is SVGAGI (reference sequence). The CDR3 loop spans 12 amino acids. The CDR3 coding sequence is TGTGCCAGCGGGCGGGAGGGCCTCACCCAGTACTTC. Amino acids: CASGREGLTQYF.

This clone came up once. This chain links TRBV7-9 with TRBJ1-2; TRBD1 might be the D (6 bases). The CDR3 is made up of 16 amino acids. Germline V lookup: CDR1 SEHNR, CDR2 FQNEAQ (reference sequence). Trimming cost V 0 bases and J 5 bases, with 16 bases left between them. Written as DNA, the CDR3 is TGTGCCAGCAGCTTAGCGTATTTTGGGGGCATATATGGCTACACCTTC. Protein sequence: CASSLAYFGGIYGYTF.

This chain connects TRBV2 to TRBJ1-1, with 8 bases matching TRBD1. Per the germline V gene, CDR1 is SNHLY and CDR2 is FYNNEI. The CDR3 loop spans 13 amino acids. With 8 bases clipped from V and 5 bases from J, the junction kept 7 bases outside the gene matches. The CDR3 loop reads CASFWTGKTEAFF. CDR3 DNA: TGTGCCAGCTTTTGGACAGGGAAAACTGAAGCTTTCTTT. Drawing the rest from reference TRBV2 and TRBJ1-1, the complete variable domain is EPEVTQTPSHQVTQMGQEVILRCVPISNHLYFYWYRQILGQKVEFLVSFYNNEISEKSEIFDDQFSVERPDGSNFTLKIRSTKLEDSAMYFCASFWTGKTEAFFGQGTRLTVV.

This chain connects TRBV30 to TRBJ2-7, with TRBD2 identical over 9 bases. Trimming took 0 bases from V and 3 from J; bases not matched to a gene: 3. This CDR3 is 14 amino acids long. Germline-derived CDR1 and CDR2 are GTSNPN and SVGIG (reference sequence). DNA of the CDR3: TGTGCCTGGAGTGTACTAGCGGGCCGCTACGAGCAGTACTTC. This gives the protein CAWSVLAGRYEQYF.

This sequence joins TRBV10-1 and TRBJ1-6, with unresolved D. The CDR3 runs to 14 residues. Germline-derived CDR1 and CDR2 are WNHNN and SYGVQD (reference sequence). V was shortened by 4 bases and J by 5 bases, with 9 bases between the two germline ends. The CDR3 is CASSAGSNNSPLHF. The CDR3 DNA reads TGCGCCAGCAGTGCCGGGAGCAATAATTCACCCCTCCACTTT.

The CDR3 DNA reads TGTGCCAGCAGCCCTCTGGGGGGGCCAGGGACCCAGTACTTC. It is translated as CASSPLGGPGTQYF. V is TRBV7-9 and J is TRBJ2-5, with a possible D match to TRBD2 (7 bases). CDR3 size: 14 residues. Germline V gene data show CDR1 as SEHNR and CDR2 as FQNEAQ (reference sequence). Trimming removed 5 bases from V and 7 bases from J, with 17 bases in between. Using reference TRBV7-9 and TRBJ2-5 for the parts outside the CDR3, the full variable domain is DTGVSQNPRHKITKRGQNVTFRCDPISEHNRLYWYRQTLGQGPEFLTYFQNEAQLEKSRLLSDRFSAERPKGSFSTLEIQRTEQGDSAMYLCASSPLGGPGTQYFGPGTRLLVL.

This chain uses TRBV11-3 with TRBJ1-2, with TRBD1 matching 8 bases. Germline loops: CDR1 SGHNT, CDR2 YENEEA. V shed 5 bases and J 3 bases; nucleotides not matched to a gene: 8. The CDR3 length is 15 residues. CDR3: CASSPMGTGYYGYTF. CDR3 nucleotide sequence: TGTGCCAGCAGCCCGATGGGGACAGGCTACTATGGCTACACCTTC.

This clone was counted between two and nine times. V and J are TRBV30 and TRBJ2-7; 11 nucleotides match TRBD2. In germline, CDR1 is GTSNPN, CDR2 SVGIG (reference sequence). The CDR3 runs to 15 residues. Trimming cost V 5 bases and J 2 bases; bases outside gene matches: 8. CDR3 sequence (DNA): TGTGCCTGGGGAGCCCCGGGACTAGCGGCCTACGAGCAGTACTTC. Protein sequence: CAWGAPGLAAYEQYF.

This clone has a single count. The chain uses TRBV29-1 and TRBJ2-1; 7 nucleotides align to TRBD2. The CDR3 runs 13 residues. Germline-derived CDR1 and CDR2 are SQVTM and ANQGSEA. V was pared by 3 bases and J by 6 bases, with 5 bases of the junction left unmatched. The chain's CDR3 is CSVDWGRGNEQFF. The CDR3 DNA reads TGCAGCGTTGATTGGGGGAGGGGCAATGAGCAGTTCTTC.

The chain has TRBV9 and TRBJ2-2, with D possibly TRBD2 on 6 matching bases. The CDR3 is 13 amino acids. CDR1 SGDLS and CDR2 YYNGEE come from the germline V gene. Trimming shortened V by 0 bases and J by 9 bases, and 9 bases separated the two germline ends. The CDR3: CASSVVGGRELFF. Written as DNA, the CDR3 is TGTGCCAGCAGCGTAGTGGGAGGCAGGGAGCTGTTTTTT. Together with reference TRBV9 and TRBJ2-2, the CDR3 gives the full variable domain: DSGVTQTPKHLITATGQRVTLRCSPRSGDLSVYWYQQSLDQGLQFLIQYYNGEERAKGNILERFSAQQFPDLHSELNLSSLELGDSALYFCASSVVGGRELFFGEGSRLTVL.

The CDR3 nucleotides read TGTGCCAGCAGGAGAGCGGGGACCTACAATGAGCAGTTCTTC. Its translation is CASRRAGTYNEQFF. This rearrangement joins TRBV6-5 to TRBJ2-1; 7 positions match TRBD2. CDR3 length equals 14 residues. Germline V lookup: CDR1 MNHEY, CDR2 SVGAGI. V dropped 6 bases and J dropped 2; count of bases not matched to a gene: 4.

The chain recombines TRBV5-1 with TRBJ1-1; D possibly corresponds to TRBD1 (6 bases). The germline gives CDR1 SGHRS, CDR2 YFSETQ. Trimming removed 4 bases from V and 7 bases from J, with 11 bases in between. The CDR3 contains 12 residues. This chain's CDR3 is CASSREGDEAFF. The DNA of the CDR3 is TGCGCCAGCAGCCGGGAGGGGGATGAAGCTTTCTTT.

This clone was counted a few times. The CDR3 DNA sequence: TGTGCCAGTAAGAGGGACAGCCAAAGATGTTCAGAGCAGTACTTC. Its protein is CASKRDSQRCSEQYF. V gene TRBV19 combines with J gene TRBJ2-7; 7 nucleotides agree with TRBD1. J lost 7 bases, V lost 7 bases, and 16 bases had no gene match. Germline V lookup: CDR1 LNHDA, CDR2 SQIVND (reference sequence). The CDR3 is made up of 15 amino acids.